The clone carrying this TCR beta chain qualifies as medium-sized. This specimen belongs to a study of liver allograft versus peripheral blood T cells. About the study: In transplanted livers, T cell receptor repertoires were compared with those found in the recipients' peripheral blood.

The V end was cut by 8 bases, the J end by 2 bases, with 9 bases between. CDR1 and CDR2 (germline): MDHEN, SYDVKM. The CDR3 has 12 residues. TCRdb re-derived calls from the reads in MiXCR, one entry per CDR3 protein. The repertoire holds under 7,000 distinct CDR3 sequences, with approximately 15% as singletons. V gene TRBV28 combines with J gene TRBJ1-2; D remains unclear. This clonotype originated in a human patient who had a liver transplant. The graft donor may have given rise to some T cells. Written as DNA, the CDR3 is TGTGCCAGCGGCATCCCCAACTATGGCTACACCTTC. This sequence encodes CASGIPNYGYTF.